Listed here are 18 T cell receptor beta chains from one sample, sequenced in a study of cytomegalovirus exposure and HLA in healthy donors. Primers included in the PCR were 60 Vbeta and 13 Jbeta primers. Produced via immunoSEQ multiplex PCR; TCRdb's table is partial and in-frame only. The table records 150,000 to 200,000 clones, approximately 80% of them present only once. Sequenced input: PBMCs. These receptors were collected from a woman in her 30s in good health and CMV-seropositive.

V and J are TRBV5-8 and TRBJ1-5; tentatively, D is TRBD1 (5 bases). Trimming took 3 bases from V and 3 from J, leaving 16 bases between them. The germline gives CDR1 SGHTS, CDR2 YDEGEE. The CDR3 contains 16 residues. The CDR3 here is CASSSGGRRANQPQHF. The CDR3 coding sequence is TGTGCCAGCAGCTCGGGCGGTCGCAGGGCCAATCAGCCCCAGCATTTT.

J is TRBJ2-5 and V is TRBV6-5, with 11 bases identical to TRBD1. Looked up from germline, CDR1 is MNHEY and CDR2 is SVGAGI. CDR3 size: 16 residues. The V gene end was trimmed by 0 bases and the J gene end by 5 bases; junction bases not matched to a gene: 5. The CDR3 is CASSYSGQGAMETQYF. CDR3 sequence (DNA): TGTGCCAGCAGTTACTCCGGACAGGGGGCTATGGAGACCCAGTACTTC.

The V gene is TRBV6-5, the J gene TRBJ1-4; a weak D match, TRBD1 (5 bases). CDR1 and CDR2 from the germline V gene are MNHEY and SVGAGI. The CDR3 loop spans 14 amino acids. Trimming shortened V by 3 bases and J by 3 bases, and 8 bases separated the two germline ends. This CDR3 reads CASSYRQPNEKLFF. The CDR3 nucleotides are TGTGCCAGCAGTTATAGACAGCCTAATGAAAAACTGTTTTTT.

This clone was observed a handful of times. The rearrangement uses TRBV5-6 and TRBJ2-1; D uncertain. Between the trimmed V and J ends, which lost 0 bases and 6 bases, there was a span of 10 bases. From germline, CDR1 is SGHDT and CDR2 YYEEEE. This CDR3 comprises 14 residues. CDR3 amino acids: CASSLGLPGNEQFF. The CDR3 bases are TGTGCCAGCAGCTTGGGACTCCCCGGCAATGAGCAGTTCTTC.

This clone was counted a few times. The CDR3 spells CASRAGTGGNQPQHF. In DNA, the CDR3 is TGTGCCAGCAGGGCCGGGACGGGGGGGAATCAGCCCCAGCATTTT. The V and J genes are TRBV2 and TRBJ1-5, with D possibly being TRBD1 (5 bases). Trimming removed 6 bases from V and 4 bases from J, with 16 bases in between. This CDR3 has 15 residues. Germline-derived CDR1 and CDR2 are SNHLY and FYNNEI. The variable domain in full, completed from reference TRBV2 and TRBJ1-5, reads EPEVTQTPSHQVTQMGQEVILRCVPISNHLYFYWYRQILGQKVEFLVSFYNNEISEKSEIFDDQFSVERPDGSNFTLKIRSTKLEDSAMYFCASRAGTGGNQPQHFGDGTRLSIL.

The rearrangement links TRBV5-1 to TRBJ1-4; TRBD1 matches at 10 bases. V was pared by 6 bases and J by 7 bases, with 6 bases of the junction left unmatched. CDR3 length: 14 residues. CDR1 SGHRS and CDR2 YFSETQ come from the germline V gene. The CDR3 loop reads CASTTGGAGEKLFF. The CDR3 bases are TGCGCCAGCACGACAGGGGGCGCAGGTGAAAAACTGTTTTTT.

This rearrangement joins TRBV11-1 to TRBJ2-7; tentatively, D is TRBD1 (6 bases). Trimming took off 3 bases at V and 2 bases at J, with 17 bases between the two ends. Germline V gene lookup returns CDR1 SGHAT and CDR2 FQDESV (reference sequence). CDR3 length: 16 amino acids. As DNA, the CDR3 is TGTGCCAGCAGCTTCCTAACAGGGTTGGCTACCTACGAGCAGTACTTC. This codes for CASSFLTGLATYEQYF.

V gene TRBV9 combines with J gene TRBJ1-5; weak D call: TRBD1 (5 bases). The V gene's germline CDR1 is SGDLS and CDR2 YYNGEE. The CDR3 runs 15 residues. Between the trimmed V and J ends, which lost 4 bases and 1 base, there was a span of 12 bases. The CDR3 bases are TGTGCCAGCAGCCCCGGGGGGGAGAGCAATCAGCCCCAGCATTTT. Amino acids: CASSPGGESNQPQHF.

This clone was observed a handful of times. V gene TRBV9 combines with J gene TRBJ1-6, with 7 nucleotides matching TRBD1. Germline loops: CDR1 SGDLS, CDR2 YYNGEE. The CDR3 consists of 15 residues. V lost 4 bases, J lost 10 bases, and 11 bases stayed unmatched. The CDR3 here is CASSSRLGGESPLHF. The CDR3 DNA reads TGTGCCAGCAGCTCCAGGCTAGGGGGCGAGTCACCCCTCCACTTT.

Comments on this clone: Other DNA sequences within the sample encode an identical CDR3. This chain uses TRBV7-2 with TRBJ1-1, with a possible D match to TRBD1 (6 bases). Germline loops: CDR1 SGHTA, CDR2 FQGNSA. The CDR3 extends over 14 amino acids. V lost 2 bases to trimming and J lost 5 bases, with 12 bases between them. For the CDR3, the DNA is TGTGCCAGCAGCTTACTAGGGGGAGGGACTGAAGCTTTCTTT. Its protein product is CASSLLGGGTEAFF. The complete variable domain, with remaining parts taken from reference TRBV7-2 and TRBJ1-1, reads GAGVSQSPSNKVTEKGKDVELRCDPISGHTALYWYRQSLGQGLEFLIYFQGNSAPDKSGLPSDRFSAERTGGSVSTLTIQRTQQEDSAVYLCASSLLGGGTEAFFGQGTRLTVV.

The CDR3 DNA reads TGTGCCAGCAGTTACAGCAATCCCTACGAGCAGTACTTC. Its protein product is CASSYSNPYEQYF. V and J are TRBV6-5 and TRBJ2-7, with unresolved D. The germline V and J ends were trimmed by 2 bases and 2 bases, with 7 bases remaining between them. The CDR3 is 13 residues long. Germline V gene lookup returns CDR1 MNHEY and CDR2 SVGAGI.

The chain uses TRBV14 and TRBJ2-7; 7 bases align to TRBD1. CDR3 length equals 15 residues. Germline values: CDR1 SGHDN, CDR2 FVKESK. V lost 4 bases and J lost 0; bases outside the gene matches: 6. The CDR3 DNA is TGTGCCAGCAGCCGGGACAGCCCACTCTCCTACGAGCAGTACTTC. Residues: CASSRDSPLSYEQYF.

This clone has just a few counts. The identical CDR3 is also encoded by other nucleotide sequences in the sample. V is TRBV12-5 and J is TRBJ2-2; D remains ambiguous. The V end lost 6 bases, the J end lost 3 bases, and 5 bases lay between the germline ends. The CDR3 covers 12 residues. The germline V gene has CDR1 LGHNT and CDR2 FRNRAP. CDR3 coding DNA: TGTGCTAGTGGCCGAGACACCGGGGAGCTGTTTTTT. The encoded protein is CASGRDTGELFF.

The chain recombines TRBV2 with TRBJ1-6; D is unclear. Germline V CDR1 and CDR2: SNHLY, FYNNEI. The CDR3 is 17 residues long. Trimming took off 2 bases at V and 1 base at J, with 12 bases between the two ends. CDR3 loop: CASSEYISGSYNSPLHF. In DNA, the CDR3 is TGTGCCAGCAGTGAATATATTTCGGGTTCCTATAATTCACCCCTCCACTTT.

This clone has just a few counts. This sequence joins TRBV28 and TRBJ2-7, with TRBD1 matching over 8 bases. V shed 7 bases and J 2 bases; nucleotides not matched to a gene: 10. Germline CDR1 MDHEN, CDR2 SYDVKM. The CDR3 covers 15 residues. The DNA for the CDR3 is TGTGCCAGCATTGCAGGGGGCATAGGTACCTACGAGCAGTACTTC. Its translation: CASIAGGIGTYEQYF.

The gene calls are TRBV30 and TRBJ1-2; TRBD1 might be the D (6 bases). The CDR3 is made up of 13 amino acids. Germline V gives CDR1 GTSNPN, CDR2 SVGIG (reference sequence). The chain's CDR3 is CAISEHRDDGYTF. Written as DNA, the CDR3 is TGTGCTATCTCAGAGCACAGGGATGATGGCTACACCTTC. The variable domain in full, completed from reference TRBV30 and TRBJ1-2, reads SQTIHQWPATLVQPVGSPLSLECTVEGTSNPNLYWYRQAAGRGLQLLFYSVGIGQISSEVPQNLSASRPQDRQFILSSKKLLLSDSGFYLCAISEHRDDGYTFGSGTRLTVV.

This chain connects TRBV5-3 to TRBJ1-4; TRBD1 matches at 9 bases. TRBV5-3 is assigned to the ORF class and has an uncertain function. Unmatched junction bases numbered 17, after V lost 5 bases and J lost 6 bases. This CDR3 is 18 amino acids long. For the CDR3, the DNA is TGTGCCAGAAGGGTCCGGGACAGGGCTGATTCTAGCGATGAAAAACTGTTTTTT. This codes for CARRVRDRADSSDEKLFF.

The chain has TRBV1 and TRBJ2-7; the tabulated D call, TRBD1, remains unverified against the DNA. TRBV1 is shown as a pseudogene. The CDR3 length is 13 residues. In DNA form, the CDR3 reads TGCACCAGCAGCCGGCCCCAGGGGCCCGAGCAGTACTTC. Its translation: CTSSRPQGPEQYF.